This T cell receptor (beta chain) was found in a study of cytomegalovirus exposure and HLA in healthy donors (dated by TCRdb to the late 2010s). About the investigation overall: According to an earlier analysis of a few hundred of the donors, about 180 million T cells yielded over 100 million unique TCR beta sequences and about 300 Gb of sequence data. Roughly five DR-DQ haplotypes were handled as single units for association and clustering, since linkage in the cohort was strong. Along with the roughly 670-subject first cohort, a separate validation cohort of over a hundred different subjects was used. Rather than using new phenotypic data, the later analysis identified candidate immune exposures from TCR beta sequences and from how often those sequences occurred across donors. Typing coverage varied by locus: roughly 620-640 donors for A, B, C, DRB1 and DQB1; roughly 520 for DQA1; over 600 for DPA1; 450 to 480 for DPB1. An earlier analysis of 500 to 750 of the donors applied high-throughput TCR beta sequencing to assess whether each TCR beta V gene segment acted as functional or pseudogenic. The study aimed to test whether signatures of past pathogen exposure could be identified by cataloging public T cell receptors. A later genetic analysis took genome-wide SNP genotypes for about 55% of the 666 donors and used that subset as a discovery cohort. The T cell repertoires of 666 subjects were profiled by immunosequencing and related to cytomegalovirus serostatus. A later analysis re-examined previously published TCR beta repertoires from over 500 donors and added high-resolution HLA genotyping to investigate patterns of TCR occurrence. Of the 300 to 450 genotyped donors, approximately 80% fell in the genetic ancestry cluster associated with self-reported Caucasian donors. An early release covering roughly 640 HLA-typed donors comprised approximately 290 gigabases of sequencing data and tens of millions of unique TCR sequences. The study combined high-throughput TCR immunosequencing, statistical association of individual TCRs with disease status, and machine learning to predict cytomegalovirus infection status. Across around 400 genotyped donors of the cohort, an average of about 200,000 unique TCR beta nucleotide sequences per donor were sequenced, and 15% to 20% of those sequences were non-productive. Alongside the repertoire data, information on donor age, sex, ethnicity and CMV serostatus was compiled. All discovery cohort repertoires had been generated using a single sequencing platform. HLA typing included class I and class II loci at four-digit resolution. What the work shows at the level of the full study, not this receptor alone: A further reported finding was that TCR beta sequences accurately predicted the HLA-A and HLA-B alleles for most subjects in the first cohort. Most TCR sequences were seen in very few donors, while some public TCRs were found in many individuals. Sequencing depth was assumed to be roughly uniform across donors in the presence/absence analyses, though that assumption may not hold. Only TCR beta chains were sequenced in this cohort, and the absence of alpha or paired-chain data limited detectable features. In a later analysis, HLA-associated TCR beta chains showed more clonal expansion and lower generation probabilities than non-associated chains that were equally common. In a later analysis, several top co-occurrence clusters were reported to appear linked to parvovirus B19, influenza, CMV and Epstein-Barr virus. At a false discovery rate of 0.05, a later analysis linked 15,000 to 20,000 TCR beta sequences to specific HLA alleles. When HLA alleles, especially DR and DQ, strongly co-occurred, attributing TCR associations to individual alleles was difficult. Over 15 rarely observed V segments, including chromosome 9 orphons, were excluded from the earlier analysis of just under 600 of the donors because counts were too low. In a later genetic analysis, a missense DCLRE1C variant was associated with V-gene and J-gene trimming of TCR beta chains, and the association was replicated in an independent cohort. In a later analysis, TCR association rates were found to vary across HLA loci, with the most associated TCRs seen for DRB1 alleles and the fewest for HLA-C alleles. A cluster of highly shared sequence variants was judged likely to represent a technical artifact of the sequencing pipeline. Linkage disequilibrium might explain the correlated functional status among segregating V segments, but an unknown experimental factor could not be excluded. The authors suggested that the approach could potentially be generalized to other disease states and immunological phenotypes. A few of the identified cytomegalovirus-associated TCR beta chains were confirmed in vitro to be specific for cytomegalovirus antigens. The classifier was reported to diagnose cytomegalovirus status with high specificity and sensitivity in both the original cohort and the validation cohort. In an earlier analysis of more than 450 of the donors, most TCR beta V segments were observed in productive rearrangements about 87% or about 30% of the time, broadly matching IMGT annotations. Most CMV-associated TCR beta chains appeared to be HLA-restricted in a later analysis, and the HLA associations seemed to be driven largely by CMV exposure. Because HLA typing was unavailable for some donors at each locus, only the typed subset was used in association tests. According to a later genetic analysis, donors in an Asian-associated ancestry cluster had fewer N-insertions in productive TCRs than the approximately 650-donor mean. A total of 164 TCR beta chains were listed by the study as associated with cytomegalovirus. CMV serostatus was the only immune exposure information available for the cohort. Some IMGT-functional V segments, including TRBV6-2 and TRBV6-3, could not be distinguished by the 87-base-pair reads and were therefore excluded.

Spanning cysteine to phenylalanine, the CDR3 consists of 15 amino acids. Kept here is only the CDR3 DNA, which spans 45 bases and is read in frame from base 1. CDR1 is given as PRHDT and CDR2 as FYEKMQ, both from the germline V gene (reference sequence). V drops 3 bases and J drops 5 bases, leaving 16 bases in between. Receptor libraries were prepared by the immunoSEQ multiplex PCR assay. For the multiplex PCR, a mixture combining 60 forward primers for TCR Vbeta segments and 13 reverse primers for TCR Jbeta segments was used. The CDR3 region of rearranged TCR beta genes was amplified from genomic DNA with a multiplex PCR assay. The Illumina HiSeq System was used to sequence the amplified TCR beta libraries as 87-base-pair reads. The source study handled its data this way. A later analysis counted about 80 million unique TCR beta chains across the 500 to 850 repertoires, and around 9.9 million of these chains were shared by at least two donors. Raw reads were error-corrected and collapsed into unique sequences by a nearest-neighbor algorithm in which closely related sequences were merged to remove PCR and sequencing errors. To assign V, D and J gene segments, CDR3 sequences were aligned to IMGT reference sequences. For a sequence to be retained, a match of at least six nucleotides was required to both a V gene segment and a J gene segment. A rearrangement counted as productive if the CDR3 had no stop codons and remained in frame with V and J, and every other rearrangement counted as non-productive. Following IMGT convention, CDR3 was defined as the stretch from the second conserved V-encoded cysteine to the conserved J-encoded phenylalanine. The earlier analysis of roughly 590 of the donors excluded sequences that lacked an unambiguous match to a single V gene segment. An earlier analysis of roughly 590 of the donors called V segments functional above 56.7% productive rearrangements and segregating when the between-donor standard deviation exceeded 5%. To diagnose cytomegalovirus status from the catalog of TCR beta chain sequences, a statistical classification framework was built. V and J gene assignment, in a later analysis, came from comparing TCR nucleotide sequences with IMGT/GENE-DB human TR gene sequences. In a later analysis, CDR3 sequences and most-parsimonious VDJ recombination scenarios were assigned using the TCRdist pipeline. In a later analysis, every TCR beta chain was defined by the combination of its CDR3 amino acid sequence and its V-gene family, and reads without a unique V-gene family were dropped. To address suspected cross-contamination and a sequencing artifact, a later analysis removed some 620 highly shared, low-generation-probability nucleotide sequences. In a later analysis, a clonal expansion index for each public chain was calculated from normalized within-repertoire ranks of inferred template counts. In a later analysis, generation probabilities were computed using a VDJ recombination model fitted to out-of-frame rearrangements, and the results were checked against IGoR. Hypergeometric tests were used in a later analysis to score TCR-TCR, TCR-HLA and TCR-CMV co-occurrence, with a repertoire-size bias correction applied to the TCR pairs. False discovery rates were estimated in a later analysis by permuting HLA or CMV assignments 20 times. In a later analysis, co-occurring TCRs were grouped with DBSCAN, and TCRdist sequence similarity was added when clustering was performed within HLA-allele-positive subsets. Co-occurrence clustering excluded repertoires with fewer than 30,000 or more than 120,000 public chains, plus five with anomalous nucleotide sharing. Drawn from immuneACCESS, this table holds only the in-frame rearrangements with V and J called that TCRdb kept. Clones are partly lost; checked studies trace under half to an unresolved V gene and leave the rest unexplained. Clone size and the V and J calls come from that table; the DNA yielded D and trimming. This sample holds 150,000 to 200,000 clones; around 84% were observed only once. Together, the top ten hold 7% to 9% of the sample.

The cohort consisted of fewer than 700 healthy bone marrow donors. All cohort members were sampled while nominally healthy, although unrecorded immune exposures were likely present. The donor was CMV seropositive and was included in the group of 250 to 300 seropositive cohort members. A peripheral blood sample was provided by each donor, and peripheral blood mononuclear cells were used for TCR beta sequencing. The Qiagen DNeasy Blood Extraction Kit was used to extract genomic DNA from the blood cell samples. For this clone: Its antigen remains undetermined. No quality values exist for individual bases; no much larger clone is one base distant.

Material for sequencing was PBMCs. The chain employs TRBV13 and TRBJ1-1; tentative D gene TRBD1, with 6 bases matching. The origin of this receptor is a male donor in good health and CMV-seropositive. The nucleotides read TGTGCCAGCAGCTTTCGGGTTACAGGGTTTACTGAAGCTTTCTTT. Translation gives CASSFRVTGFTEAFF.